This T cell receptor beta chain was captured in a study of T-cell reconstitution after alpha-beta-depleted transplantation in children. CDR3 length: 15 amino acids. Trimming removed 0 bases from V and 6 bases from J, with 13 bases in between. Looked up from germline, CDR1 is SGHRS and CDR2 is YFSETQ. This clonotype was counted only a few times. Molecular barcoding with unique molecular identifiers was used for the TCRbeta library. TCRdb redid the calling of the PCR reads with MiXCR, one entry per CDR3 protein. The top ten hold around 5.6% of the sample, which has some 530,000 distinct CDR3 sequences, under 15% seen once.

The V and J genes are TRBV5-1 and TRBJ1-5; possibly TRBD1 for D (5 bases). The sequence derives from a human donor who donated a stem cell graft to a child with combined immunodeficiency. This material consisted of PBMCs from the stem cell graft donor, taken from the stem cell graft. The CDR3 region has the DNA TGCGCCAGCAGCTTGGGGGACCCGCTTTTTCAGCCCCAGCATTTT. It codes for CASSLGDPLFQPQHF.